This T cell receptor beta chain was identified during a study of shared T cell receptors in the human thymus. This table comes from immunoSEQ multiplex PCR, and its TCRdb copy is limited to in-frame clones, with some not included. The repertoire holds about 660,000 clones, with 70% to 90% as singletons. The sample was also linked to a second study, of human thymus T cells. That report adds: Thymic as well as blood repertoires seemed to favor certain V and J genes unevenly. Thymic repertoires of unrelated individuals were reported in related research to overlap highly.

The sequenced sample consisted of thymocytes. The source of this sequence is a boy in the first two years of life with a congenital heart defect.

CDR3 coding DNA: TGTGCCAGCAGCCAACGTAGCGGGAGGGTTGACGAGCAGTACTTC. It yields the protein CASSQRSGRVDEQYF. The V call is TRBV14, the J call TRBJ2-7, with TRBD2 matching 11 bases. J lost 5 bases, V lost 2 bases, and 5 bases had no gene match. This CDR3 is 15 amino acids long. Germline V gene lookup returns CDR1 SGHDN and CDR2 FVKESK.